The 26 T cell receptor beta chains below all came from one sample that was sequenced in a study of T cells after yellow fever vaccination. In TCRdb, the 5' RACE reads were re-called with MiXCR into one record per CDR3 protein. The repertoire includes approximately 300,000 distinct CDR3 sequences, 13% of them detected once, and 0.5% to 0.6% sits in the top ten. Specimen: CD4+ T cells sorted from PBMCs, collected 45 days after the yellow fever booster vaccination. The receptors shown here come from a man younger than 45 who received the YFV17D yellow fever vaccine.

The chain joins TRBV29-1 to TRBJ1-6, with TRBD1 matching over 10 bases. CDR1 and CDR2 (germline): SQVTM, ANQGSEA. There are 13 residues in the CDR3. Losses at the gene ends were 4 bases for V and 8 bases for J; bases not matched to a gene: 2. This CDR3 is CSVGQGADSPLHF. The CDR3, as DNA: TGCAGCGTTGGACAGGGGGCGGATTCACCCCTCCACTTT.

This clonotype was picked up a small number of times. The chain has TRBV11-2 and TRBJ2-5, with D maybe TRBD1 (6 bases). V shed 5 bases and J shed 7 bases, with 17 bases lying between them. The CDR3 contains 14 residues. CDR1 SGHAT and CDR2 FQNNGV come from the germline V gene. The CDR3 DNA reads as TGTGCCAGCAGCCTCGCAGGGGAAGTCGGGACCCAGTACTTC. The encoded protein is CASSLAGEVGTQYF.

V gene TRBV3-1 combines with J gene TRBJ2-1, with D perhaps given as TRBD1 or TRBD2 (5 bases each). The V gene lost 4 bases and the J gene lost 4 bases, with 14 bases spanning the gap. This CDR3 is built from 15 residues. Per germline, CDR1 LGHDT and CDR2 YNNKEL (reference sequence). For the CDR3, the DNA is TGTGCCAGCAGCCCCTCAACGGGACCTTACAATGAGCAGTTCTTC. This gives the protein CASSPSTGPYNEQFF.

V gene TRBV7-9 combines with J gene TRBJ2-1, with TRBD2 as a possible D gene (6 bases). The CDR3 sequence is 16 residues long. CDR1 and CDR2 from the germline V gene are SEHNR and FQNEAQ (reference sequence). The V gene lost 3 bases and the J gene lost 1 base, with 13 bases spanning the gap. The CDR3: CASSFSLAISYNEQFF. The CDR3 nucleotides are TGTGCCAGCAGCTTTTCTCTAGCGATATCCTACAATGAGCAGTTCTTC. Drawing the rest from reference TRBV7-9 and TRBJ2-1, the complete variable domain is DTGVSQNPRHKITKRGQNVTFRCDPISEHNRLYWYRQTLGQGPEFLTYFQNEAQLEKSRLLSDRFSAERPKGSFSTLEIQRTEQGDSAMYLCASSFSLAISYNEQFFGPGTRLTVL.

The sample holds a few counts of this clonotype. V and J are TRBV12-3 or TRBV12-4 and TRBJ2-2, with TRBD1 matching 9 bases. J gave up 0 bases and V 5 bases, and 1 base lay outside the gene matches. CDR3 length: 15 residues. This CDR3 reads CASSRTGANTGELFF. CDR3 sequence (DNA): TGTGCCAGCAGTCGGACAGGGGCGAACACCGGGGAGCTGTTTTTT.

This clonotype was observed at least ten times. V is TRBV6-5 and J is TRBJ2-5, with TRBD2 matching 9 bases. The junction had 7 bases not matched to a gene; V was cut back by 6 bases and J by 5 bases. Germline V CDR1 and CDR2: MNHEY, SVGAGI. CDR3 size: 14 residues. The CDR3 loop reads CASRATAGGETQYF. The CDR3, as DNA: TGTGCCAGCAGGGCCACGGCGGGAGGGGAGACCCAGTACTTC.

This clonotype was seen only a few times. This chain uses TRBV7-2 with TRBJ2-7; D may be TRBD1 (5 bases). The V gene's germline CDR1 is SGHTA and CDR2 FQGNSA. V lost 2 bases and J lost 2, with 13 bases in between. The length of the CDR3 is 15 residues. The CDR3 reads CASSLLPTETYEQYF. CDR3 DNA sequence: TGTGCCAGCAGCTTACTCCCGACAGAGACCTACGAGCAGTACTTC.

V gene TRBV7-9 combines with J gene TRBJ2-7; TRBD2 aligns across 13 bases. Per germline, CDR1 SEHNR and CDR2 FQNEAQ (reference sequence). J lost 1 base, V lost 5 bases, and 5 bases had no gene match. The CDR3 runs 16 residues. The CDR3 here is CASSTRLAGGSYEQYF. The DNA for the CDR3 is TGTGCCAGCAGCACCAGACTAGCGGGGGGTTCCTACGAGCAGTACTTC. Full variable domain (remainder filled in from reference TRBV7-9 and TRBJ2-7): DTGVSQNPRHKITKRGQNVTFRCDPISEHNRLYWYRQTLGQGPEFLTYFQNEAQLEKSRLLSDRFSAERPKGSFSTLEIQRTEQGDSAMYLCASSTRLAGGSYEQYFGPGTRLTVT.

The gene calls are TRBV5-1 and TRBJ2-2; D unclear. The CDR3 contains 16 residues. Looked up from germline, CDR1 is SGHRS and CDR2 is YFSETQ. Trimming pared 5 bases from V and 8 bases from J, leaving 22 bases between. The CDR3 protein is CASRAPAGQTSGELFF. The CDR3 coding sequence is TGCGCCAGCAGGGCCCCGGCAGGCCAGACCTCAGGGGAGCTGTTTTTT.

This clonotype has just a few counts. The chain joins TRBV7-6 to TRBJ2-7; the match to TRBD1 covers 8 bases. The V and J ends lost 4 bases and 3 bases, in that order; junction bases with no gene match: 8. This CDR3 contains 15 residues. Germline loops: CDR1 SGHVS, CDR2 FNYEAQ. CDR3 residues: CASSSTGTGFYEQYF. The CDR3 DNA sequence: TGTGCCAGCAGCTCCACCGGGACAGGCTTCTACGAGCAGTACTTC.

The chain carries TRBV19 and TRBJ2-2, with TRBD1 matching 10 bases. The germline V gene encodes CDR1 LNHDA and CDR2 SQIVND (reference sequence). The CDR3 loop spans 17 amino acids. J was trimmed by 4 bases and V by 5 bases; bases with no gene match: 10. CDR3 DNA sequence: TGTGCCAGTAGTTCTGGACAGGGGGAACCTAGCACCGGGGAGCTGTTTTTT. Translation: CASSSGQGEPSTGELFF.

At least ten counts were recorded for this clonotype. V and J are TRBV7-2 and TRBJ1-5, with no clear D. This CDR3 has 13 residues. Trimming cost V 2 bases and J 6 bases, with 8 bases left between them. CDR1 and CDR2 from the germline V gene are SGHTA and FQGNSA. In nucleotides, the CDR3 is TGTGCCAGCAGCTTACCCGACATTCAGCCCCAGCATTTT. It encodes CASSLPDIQPQHF.

This clonotype was counted only a few times. The rearrangement links TRBV5-1 to TRBJ2-5; D may be TRBD2 (5 bases). The V gene lost 0 bases and the J gene lost 5 bases, with 20 bases spanning the gap. From germline, CDR1 is SGHRS and CDR2 YFSETQ. The CDR3 contains 17 residues. The CDR3 DNA is TGCGCCAGCAGCTTGGGGGGTAGCGTAGAGCCTCTGGAGACCCAGTACTTC. The encoded protein is CASSLGGSVEPLETQYF.

This clonotype has a handful of counts. The chain links TRBV4-3 to TRBJ2-1, with TRBD2 identical over 16 bases. Germline trimming cut 4 bases from V and 9 bases from J; bases unmatched to any gene: 3. Per germline, CDR1 LGHNA and CDR2 YSLEER. This CDR3 region has 15 residues. The CDR3 sequence: CASSPGLAGGPEQFF. Written as DNA, the CDR3 is TGCGCCAGCAGCCCGGGACTAGCGGGAGGGCCTGAGCAGTTCTTC.

This clonotype was detected a few times. The V and J genes are TRBV12-3 or TRBV12-4 and TRBJ2-1; weak D call: TRBD2 (6 bases). Trimming stripped 5 bases from V and 8 bases from J, with 19 bases between. This CDR3 comprises 15 residues. Here the CDR3 DNA reads TGTGCCAGCAGTCCAGCGGGCGGCGGATCGTATGAGCAGTTCTTC. Translated: CASSPAGGGSYEQFF.

This clonotype has more than one count but fewer than ten. This sequence joins TRBV28 and TRBJ2-7; D ambiguous. The CDR3 runs to 14 residues. From germline, CDR1 is MDHEN and CDR2 SYDVKM. V was cut by 6 bases and J by 2 bases, with 14 bases left in between. DNA of the CDR3: TGTGCCAGCAGGGACCCGGACCTCGCCTACGAGCAGTACTTC. Translating gives CASRDPDLAYEQYF.

This clonotype was seen only a few times. V is TRBV6-5 and J is TRBJ2-2; the match to TRBD2 covers 7 bases. The V gene's germline CDR1 is MNHEY and CDR2 SVGAGI. The CDR3 is made up of 17 amino acids. V dropped 4 bases and J dropped 9; count of bases not matched to a gene: 17. The CDR3 nucleotides are TGTGCCAGCAGTTCCACCCCTCTGACTAGCACCCCGAGGGAGCTGTTTTTT. Translated, it gives CASSSTPLTSTPRELFF.

Only a few counts were recorded for this clonotype. V usage is TRBV4-2 and J usage is TRBJ2-7; weak D call: TRBD2 (6 bases). The germline CDR1 and CDR2 sequences are LGHNA and YNFKEQ. Trimming left V 0 bases short and J 9 bases short, with 15 bases between. This CDR3 spans 14 amino acids. CDR3 residues: CASSQDRQAGGQYF. The CDR3 bases are TGTGCCAGCAGCCAAGATCGTCAGGCCGGGGGGCAGTACTTC.

This clonotype was seen more than once but under ten times. This sequence joins TRBV9 and TRBJ2-1; possibly TRBD2 for D (6 bases). The CDR3 loop spans 15 amino acids. Germline values: CDR1 SGDLS, CDR2 YYNGEE. With 3 bases removed from V and 7 bases from J, the gap between germline ends came to 17 bases. The CDR3 loop reads CASSERDLATNEQFF. CDR3 DNA: TGTGCCAGCAGCGAAAGGGACTTGGCCACTAATGAGCAGTTCTTC.

This clonotype has a handful of counts. The V call is TRBV18, the J call TRBJ1-5; D unresolved. CDR3 length: 13 residues. The germline CDR1 and CDR2 sequences are KGHSH and LQKENI. Trimming took 3 bases from V and 4 from J, leaving 7 bases between them. Here the CDR3 reads CASSPAQNQPQHF. The DNA of the CDR3 is TGTGCCAGCTCACCGGCGCAGAATCAGCCCCAGCATTTT.

This clonotype was recorded at least ten times. The chain combines TRBV9 with TRBJ2-1; the D gene is possibly TRBD2 (6 bases). Germline CDR1 SGDLS, CDR2 YYNGEE. This CDR3 region has 17 residues. V lost 0 bases, J lost 3 bases, and 16 bases lay in between. The CDR3 is CASSVVMGRPNYNEQFF. CDR3 coding DNA: TGTGCCAGCAGCGTAGTTATGGGGAGGCCCAACTACAATGAGCAGTTCTTC.

The chain combines TRBV9 with TRBJ2-7; 7 bases fit TRBD2. The J segment lost 2 bases and the V segment lost 0 bases, leaving 2 bases of the junction unmatched. The CDR3 is 14 amino acids. The germline V gene encodes CDR1 SGDLS and CDR2 YYNGEE. CDR3 sequence reads: CASSVASGTYEQYF. For the CDR3, the DNA is TGTGCCAGCAGCGTAGCTAGCGGAACCTACGAGCAGTACTTC.

This clonotype was counted only a few times. The chain couples TRBV5-1 to TRBJ1-1, with D perhaps TRBD1 (5 bases). The V gene's germline CDR1 is SGHRS and CDR2 YFSETQ. The length of the CDR3 is 15 residues. The V end was cut by 0 bases, the J end by 1 base, with 10 bases between. The CDR3 DNA reads as TGCGCCAGCAGCTTGGAGGGACGGAAGAACACTGAAGCTTTCTTT. The encoded protein is CASSLEGRKNTEAFF.

This clonotype turned up a few times. This chain joins TRBV6-5 and TRBJ2-1, with TRBD2 matching 12 bases. The CDR3 extends over 16 amino acids. With 2 bases clipped from V and 7 bases from J, the junction kept 6 bases outside the gene matches. Germline V lookup: CDR1 MNHEY, CDR2 SVGAGI. The chain's CDR3 is CASSYETSGRGNEQFF. As DNA, the CDR3 is TGTGCCAGCAGTTACGAGACTAGCGGGAGAGGGAATGAGCAGTTCTTC.

The chain employs TRBV29-1 and TRBJ2-3; D could derive from TRBD1 or TRBD2 (7 bases each). CDR3 length equals 13 residues. Germline V gene data show CDR1 as SQVTM and CDR2 as ANQGSEA. V lost 6 bases and J lost 4, with 14 bases in between. CDR3 bases: TGCAGCGTGGTACCAGGGGGGGCAGATACGCAGTATTTT. It translates to CSVVPGGADTQYF.

Only a few counts were recorded for this clonotype. This chain uses TRBV7-2 with TRBJ2-5; 13 positions agree with TRBD2. Trimming took 4 bases from V and 4 from J; bases not matched to a gene: 6. Germline lookup yields CDR1 SGHTA and CDR2 FQGNSA. The CDR3 loop spans 16 amino acids. The CDR3 spells CASSSGGLAGAETQYF. The CDR3 nucleotides read TGTGCCAGCAGCTCAGGAGGACTAGCGGGAGCAGAGACCCAGTACTTC. Full variable domain (outside the CDR3, taken from reference TRBV7-2 and TRBJ2-5): GAGVSQSPSNKVTEKGKDVELRCDPISGHTALYWYRQSLGQGLEFLIYFQGNSAPDKSGLPSDRFSAERTGGSVSTLTIQRTQQEDSAVYLCASSSGGLAGAETQYFGPGTRLLVL.